Listed below are T cell receptor beta chains from one sample, sequenced in a study of chemoradiotherapy in HPV16-positive cancers. TCRdb's table, derived via immunoSEQ multiplex PCR, lists solely in-frame clones and lacks some. Of 15,000 to 20,000 clones in the sample, over 90% were seen once. Sequenced here: blood, sampled from a patient who underwent chemoradiotherapy. The source of these receptors is a human donor with HPV-associated anogenital cancer. Each CDR3 is given with its conserved first and last residue. The order of the fields is clone size, J gene, V gene, D gene, CDR3 DNA, CDR3 protein. D genes are given only for firm matches. Clone size is not always given. Where it is, it says once, few, many or a class for expanded clones.

-	TRBJ2-3	TRBV5-8	TRBD1	TGTGCCAGCAACAGGGGACAGGACACAGATACGCAGTATTTT	CASNRGQDTDTQYF
-	TRBJ2-1	TRBV4-2	TRBD1	TGTGCCAGCAGCCAAGTGGGGACAGGGAAGGTTCATGAGCAGTTCTTC	CASSQVGTGKVHEQFF
-	TRBJ2-3	TRBV29-1	-	TGCAGCGTTGAGGTACGCACAGATACGCAGTATTTT	CSVEVRTDTQYF
-	TRBJ2-3	TRBV5-1	TRBD2	TGCGCCAGCAGCTCGACTACTAGCGGGGGAGGGGAGACGCAGTATTTT	CASSSTTSGGGETQYF
-	TRBJ2-3	TRBV14	-	TGTGCCAGCAGCCAAGTCTCCAAGGTTAGGGATACGCAGTATTTT	CASSQVSKVRDTQYF
large	TRBJ2-5	TRBV5-4	-	TGTGCCAGCTCCGATCAGGGTTACCAAGAGACCCAGTACTTC	CASSDQGYQETQYF
-	TRBJ1-2	TRBV30	TRBD1	TGTGCCTGGAGCCTCTGGACAGGGAACTATGGCTACACCTTC	CAWSLWTGNYGYTF
once	TRBJ2-5	TRBV30	-	TGTGCCTGGACCCGACGGGGGGAGGGGGCCCAGTACTTC	CAWTRRGEGAQYF
-	TRBJ2-2	TRBV7-2	-	TGTGCCAGCAGCTTGGACCGTACCGGGGAGCTGTTTTTT	CASSLDRTGELFF
once	TRBJ1-2	TRBV5-1	TRBD1	TGCGCCAGCAGCTCAGGCCCAGGACAGGGGGCGGTAGGCTACACCTTC	CASSSGPGQGAVGYTF
-	TRBJ2-2	TRBV9	-	TGTGCCAGCACGGGATCGAACACCGGGGAGCTGTTTTTT	CASTGSNTGELFF
-	TRBJ1-1	TRBV7-2	TRBD1	TGTGCCAGCAGCCGACAGGGAGGGAACACTGAAGCTTTCTTT	CASSRQGGNTEAFF
-	TRBJ2-5	TRBV7-9	TRBD1	TGTGCCAGCAGCTTAGCCAACCTCCGGACAGGGGACCGGGAGACCCAGTACTTC	CASSLANLRTGDRETQYF
-	TRBJ2-1	TRBV20-1	-	TGCAGTGCTTCAGGCGGGGATGAGCAGTTCTTC	CSASGGDEQFF
-	TRBJ1-1	TRBV5-4	-	TGTGCCAGCAGCTCGACAGTGATGAACACTGAAGCTTTCTTT	CASSSTVMNTEAFF
-	TRBJ1-5	TRBV18	-	TGTGCCAGCTCAACCGGGGCCAATCAGCCCCAGCATTTT	CASSTGANQPQHF
-	TRBJ2-1	TRBV19	TRBD2	TGTGCCAGTAGTATACTAGCGGGGGGCTCATACAATGAGCAGTTCTTC	CASSILAGGSYNEQFF
-	TRBJ1-2	TRBV9	TRBD1	TGTGCCAGCAGCGACCCGGGACAGGGGGCCTATGGCTACACCTTC	CASSDPGQGAYGYTF
once	TRBJ2-1	TRBV7-9	TRBD1	TGTGCCAGCAGCCCCGGGGACAGGGGAACAGGGCCCTACAATGAGCAGTTCTTC	CASSPGDRGTGPYNEQFF
once	TRBJ1-1	TRBV6-6	-	TGTGCCACCTGGAATTTCACTGAAGCTTTCTTT	CATWNFTEAFF
-	TRBJ1-1	TRBV6-5	-	TGTGCCAGCGGAAAATCGGGACTAGTCTTT	CASGKSGLVF
-	TRBJ1-2	TRBV5-5	-	TGTGCCAGCAGCTTGGACGGGGACGGCCGGGGGTACACCTTC	CASSLDGDGRGYTF
-	TRBJ1-3	TRBV5-4	TRBD1	TGTGCCAGCAGCCCCTCCCTCACCCGGGACAGGGTAAACACCATATATTTT	CASSPSLTRDRVNTIYF
-	TRBJ1-1	TRBV7-9	-	TGTGCCAGCAGCTCTACAGAGAACACTGAAGCTTTCTTT	CASSSTENTEAFF
-	TRBJ1-1	TRBV7-9	-	TGTGCCAGCAACTGGGGACAAAACACTGAAGCTTTCTTT	CASNWGQNTEAFF
-	TRBJ2-2	TRBV7-2	-	TGTGCCAGCAGCTTAGTGGCCGGCAATACCGGGGAGCTGTTTTTT	CASSLVAGNTGELFF
-	TRBJ2-3	TRBV2	TRBD2	TGTGCCAGCAGTGTTCAGCGGGGGCCTTCAGATACGCAGTATTTT	CASSVQRGPSDTQYF
-	TRBJ1-1	TRBV7-6	-	TGTGCCAGCAGCTTAGGAACCCACGACACTGAAGCTTTCTTT	CASSLGTHDTEAFF
-	TRBJ2-7	TRBV2	-	TGTGCCAGCATGGGAGACAGTCCCTACGAGCAGTACTTC	CASMGDSPYEQYF
-	TRBJ1-5	TRBV6-5	-	TGTGCCAGCAGTTACCAACTAGGACAGCCCCAGCATTTT	CASSYQLGQPQHF
-	TRBJ2-3	TRBV7-9	-	TGTGCCAGCAGGCCACAGGGAGACTGGGAAAGCACAGATACGCAGTATTTT	CASRPQGDWESTDTQYF
-	TRBJ2-5	TRBV7-9	TRBD2	TGTGCCAGCAGGAGGGAGGGGATGGAGACCCAGTACTTC	CASRREGMETQYF
-	TRBJ1-1	TRBV19	-	TGTGCCAGTAGTATCTGGGGGCTCGACACTGAAGCTTTCTTT	CASSIWGLDTEAFF
-	TRBJ2-7	TRBV21-1	-	TGTGCCAGCAGCCAAGATCGGGTCGAGCAGTACTTC	CASSQDRVEQYF
-	TRBJ1-1	TRBV19	-	TGTGCCAGTAGTATTGCGGAGACTAACACTGAAGCTTTCTTT	CASSIAETNTEAFF
-	TRBJ1-2	TRBV19	-	TGTGCCAGTAGCGAGGGGTTGGGTGGCTACACCTTC	CASSEGLGGYTF
-	TRBJ1-4	TRBV10-3	-	TGTGCCATCAGTGACCCGGAAGGGGTAGCTAATGAAAAACTGTTTTTT	CAISDPEGVANEKLFF
-	TRBJ2-1	TRBV18	TRBD2	TGTGCCAGCTCACCATATCTGCGGGGGGGCCTGGACAATGAGCAGTTCTTC	CASSPYLRGGLDNEQFF
-	TRBJ1-5	TRBV19	-	TGTGCCAGTAGTCCTCCGGGTTCTAATCAGCCCCAGCATTTT	CASSPPGSNQPQHF
-	TRBJ2-1	TRBV11-2	TRBD1	TGTGCCAGCAGCTTAGAAGGACAGGGGGCATACAATGAGCAGTTCTTC	CASSLEGQGAYNEQFF
-	TRBJ1-1	TRBV6-5	TRBD1	TGTGCCAGCAGCCCCAGGACAGGGTGGAACACTGAAGCTTTCTTT	CASSPRTGWNTEAFF
-	TRBJ1-4	TRBV18	-	TGTGCCAGCTCACTAAGACAGACAGCGATTAATGAAAAACTGTTTTTT	CASSLRQTAINEKLFF
-	TRBJ2-2	TRBV6-5	-	TGTGCCAGCAGAACCGGGTGGGAGCCCGGGGAGCTGTTTTTT	CASRTGWEPGELFF
-	TRBJ1-1	TRBV30	-	TGTGCCTGGAGTATTGGGGACGGCACTGAAGCTTTCTTT	CAWSIGDGTEAFF
once	TRBJ2-3	TRBV7-8	TRBD1	TGTGCCAGCAGTTCCATACAGGGGCCAGATACGCAGTATTTT	CASSSIQGPDTQYF
-	TRBJ1-1	TRBV18	TRBD1	TGTGCCAGCTCACCACTACCGGGACAGTCCCTAAGGAACACTGAAGCTTTCTTT	CASSPLPGQSLRNTEAFF
-	TRBJ1-1	TRBV19	-	TGTGCCAGTAGTAAAGCAGGCATGAACACTGAAGCTTTCTTT	CASSKAGMNTEAFF
-	TRBJ1-1	TRBV11-2	-	TGTGCCAGCAGCTTAAGTGGTCAGTGGGAAGGGGCTTTCTTT	CASSLSGQWEGAFF
-	TRBJ2-7	TRBV15	TRBD1	TGTGCCACCAGCAGAGAATCGGACAGGGGGCATACCTTC	CATSRESDRGHTF
-	TRBJ1-2	TRBV5-4	-	TGTGCCAGCAGCTTCCGGTCTCACAACTATGGCTACACCTTC	CASSFRSHNYGYTF
-	TRBJ1-4	TRBV7-6	-	TGTGCCAGCAGCCACTACGGGAACATTAATGAAAAACTGTTTTTT	CASSHYGNINEKLFF
-	TRBJ2-6	TRBV7-8	-	TGTGCCAGCAGCTCATACCGCGGGACCTCTGGGGCCAACGTCCTGACTTTC	CASSSYRGTSGANVLTF
-	TRBJ1-4	TRBV10-3	-	TGTGCCATCAGCCCCATGAAGAGGGAGGGAGAAAAACTGTTTTTT	CAISPMKREGEKLFF
-	TRBJ1-5	TRBV9	-	TGTGCCAGCAGCCCCGGGCCAAATAGCAATCAGCCCCAGCATTTT	CASSPGPNSNQPQHF
once	TRBJ2-2	TRBV7-9	-	TGTGCCAGCAGCCCATGGGTGGCAACGAACACCGGGGAGCTGTTTTTT	CASSPWVATNTGELFF
-	TRBJ2-2	TRBV19	TRBD2	TGTGCCAGTAGTAGGCTAGCGGGGGGCGTAGCGAACACCGGGGAGCTGTTTTTT	CASSRLAGGVANTGELFF
-	TRBJ2-1	TRBV27	TRBD1	TGTGCCAGCAGTTTAGCACAGGGGGCTTATGAGCAGTTCTTC	CASSLAQGAYEQFF